In this sample, the clone carrying this T cell receptor beta chain turned up many times. No antigen is known for it. This specimen belongs to a study of regulatory T cells in long-lasting Graves disease. Study context: Antithyroid drugs had been taken by newly diagnosed Graves' patients for under 3 months.

Broader study findings: Persistent disease was associated with favored TRBV28 usage and with favored use of TRBJ1-2 and TRBJ2-5.

Relying on iRepertoire HTBI primers and Arm-PCR of CDR3 regions, the team built TCR beta libraries. Via MiXCR, TCRdb re-called the multiplex PCR reads, giving one row per CDR3 protein. The sample includes some 460,000 distinct CDR3 sequences, around 15% of them seen just once. Indicated time point: newly diagnosed GD, antithyroid drugs for less than 3 months. Extracted PBMC RNA gave rise to the TCR library. This CDR3 region has 12 residues. V dropped 6 bases and J dropped 6 bases, with 12 bases sitting between them. Germline CDR1 MDHEN, CDR2 SYDVKM. These data also formed part of another study, on T cells in Graves' hyperthyroidism and ophthalmopathy. Turning to that study: The primer set for the first-round RT-PCR of the TCR CDR3 was HTBI.

J is TRBJ2-7 and V is TRBV28, with D unresolved. The starting material was peripheral blood mononuclear cells (PBMCs), obtained at new diagnosis, from a patient treated with antithyroid drugs. This sequence was found in a middle-aged man with Graves disease. DNA of the CDR3: TGTGCCAGCAGGGAAGGAGCAGGCGAGCAGTACTTC. It yields the protein CASREGAGEQYF.